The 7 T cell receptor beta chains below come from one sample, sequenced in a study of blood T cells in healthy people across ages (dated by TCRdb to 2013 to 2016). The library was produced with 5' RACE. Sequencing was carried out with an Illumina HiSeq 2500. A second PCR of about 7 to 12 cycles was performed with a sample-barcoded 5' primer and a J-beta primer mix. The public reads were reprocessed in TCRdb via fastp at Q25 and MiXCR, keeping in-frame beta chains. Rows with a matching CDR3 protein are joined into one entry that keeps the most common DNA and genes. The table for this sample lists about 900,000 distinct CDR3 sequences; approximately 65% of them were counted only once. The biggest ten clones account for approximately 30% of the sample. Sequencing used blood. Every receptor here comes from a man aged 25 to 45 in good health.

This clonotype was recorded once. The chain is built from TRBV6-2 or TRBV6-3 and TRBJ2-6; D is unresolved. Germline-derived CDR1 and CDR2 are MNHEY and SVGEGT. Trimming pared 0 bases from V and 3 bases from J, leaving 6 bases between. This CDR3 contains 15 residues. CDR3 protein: CASSYSINGANVLTF. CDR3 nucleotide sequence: TGTGCCAGCAGTTACTCGATAAATGGGGCCAACGTCCTGACTTTC.

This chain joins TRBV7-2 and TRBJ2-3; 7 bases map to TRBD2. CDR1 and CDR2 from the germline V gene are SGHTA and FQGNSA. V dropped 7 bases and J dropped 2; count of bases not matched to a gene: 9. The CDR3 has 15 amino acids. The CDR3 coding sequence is TGTGCCAGCAATTGGGGGGGTTACAACACAGATACGCAGTATTTT. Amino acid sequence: CASNWGGYNTDTQYF.

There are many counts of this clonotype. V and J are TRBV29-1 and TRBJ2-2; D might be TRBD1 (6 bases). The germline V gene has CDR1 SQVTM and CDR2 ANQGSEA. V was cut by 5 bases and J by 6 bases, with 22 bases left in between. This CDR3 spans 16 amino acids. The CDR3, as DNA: TGCAGCGTTCAACACCCCATGGGGGCAGGGGCCGGGGAGCTGTTTTTT. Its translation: CSVQHPMGAGAGELFF.

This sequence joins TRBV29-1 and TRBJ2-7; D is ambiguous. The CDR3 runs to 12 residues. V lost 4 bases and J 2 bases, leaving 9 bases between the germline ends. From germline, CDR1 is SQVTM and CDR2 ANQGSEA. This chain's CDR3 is CSVVGSAYEQYF. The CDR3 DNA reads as TGCAGCGTTGTCGGCAGCGCCTACGAGCAGTACTTC.

This chain's CDR3 is CAISEGVGNQPQHF. The CDR3 DNA sequence: TGTGCCATCAGTGAGGGGGTTGGCAATCAGCCCCAGCATTTT. The chain is built from TRBV10-3 and TRBJ1-5; D not certain. V was pared by 2 bases and J by 2 bases, with 7 bases between. Germline V gives CDR1 ENHRY, CDR2 SYGVKD. The CDR3 contains 14 residues.

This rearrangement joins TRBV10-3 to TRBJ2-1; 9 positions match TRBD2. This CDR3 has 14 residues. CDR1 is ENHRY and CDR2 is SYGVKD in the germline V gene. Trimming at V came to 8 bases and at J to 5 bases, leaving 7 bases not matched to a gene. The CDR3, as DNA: TGTGCCATCCTGAGGGCTAGCGGGGACAATGAGCAGTTCTTC. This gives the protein CAILRASGDNEQFF.

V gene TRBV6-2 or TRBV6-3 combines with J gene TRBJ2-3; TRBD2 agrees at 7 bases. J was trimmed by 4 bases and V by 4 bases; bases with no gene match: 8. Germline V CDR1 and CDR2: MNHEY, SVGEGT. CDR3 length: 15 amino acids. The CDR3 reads CASSFGAGVADTQYF. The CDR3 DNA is TGTGCCAGCAGTTTTGGGGCGGGGGTAGCAGATACGCAGTATTTT.